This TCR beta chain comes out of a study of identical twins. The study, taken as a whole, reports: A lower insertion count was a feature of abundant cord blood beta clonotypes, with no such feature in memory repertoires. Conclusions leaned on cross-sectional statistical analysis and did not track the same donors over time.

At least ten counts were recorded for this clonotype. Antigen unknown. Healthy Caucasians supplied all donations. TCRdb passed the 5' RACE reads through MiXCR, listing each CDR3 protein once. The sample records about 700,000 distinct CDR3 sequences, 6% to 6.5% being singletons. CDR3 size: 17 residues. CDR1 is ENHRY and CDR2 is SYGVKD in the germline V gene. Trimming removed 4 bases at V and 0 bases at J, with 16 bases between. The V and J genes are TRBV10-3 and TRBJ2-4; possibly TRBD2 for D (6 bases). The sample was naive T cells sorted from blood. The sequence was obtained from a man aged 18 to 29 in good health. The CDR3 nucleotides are TGTGCCATCAGTGCCGGTAGCGGCAACCTAGCCAAAAACATTCAGTACTTC. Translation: CAISAGSGNLAKNIQYF.